Below, one TCR beta chain is given with its context. The antigen is undetermined. Use of 60 Vbeta and 13 Jbeta primers characterized the PCR. Produced via immunoSEQ multiplex PCR; TCRdb's table is partial and in-frame only. Among 150,000 to 200,000 clones, around 85% were seen once, and the ten largest hold 1.3%. The data originate from a study of cytomegalovirus exposure and HLA in healthy donors. Notes on the study in general: Associated with cytomegalovirus, according to the listing, were 150 to 200 TCR beta chains.

Sequenced material: PBMCs. This clonotype originated in a man between 50 and 59 years old in good health and CMV-seropositive.

CDR3 in amino acids: CASSSRDRLYEQYF. The CDR3 coding sequence is TGTGCCAGCAGCTCCCGGGACAGACTGTACGAGCAGTACTTC. The chain couples TRBV13 to TRBJ2-7; TRBD1 agrees at 7 bases. The CDR3 sequence is 14 residues long. The germline V gene has CDR1 PRHDT and CDR2 FYEKMQ (reference sequence). Germline trimming cut 4 bases from V and 4 bases from J; bases unmatched to any gene: 7.